The rows below give T cell receptor beta chains drawn from one sample of a study of CD4+ T cells in melanoma. Sequencing was performed with immunoSEQ multiplex PCR; in TCRdb, only in-frame clones are kept and a portion is missing. The table lists approximately 9,500 clones, around 62% of them singletons. The sample comprised cells from a culture (not recorded whether cultured in vitro). These receptors were taken from a human donor with melanoma. Each CDR3 is given with its conserved first and last residue. A D gene is named only where the DNA matches it firmly. Clone size is not always given. Where it is, it says once, few, many or a class for expanded clones.

TRBD1	-	TRBV7-6	TRBJ2-7	TGTGCCAGCAGCGTACGGACAGGGGGCGGATTTAGCGAGCAGTACTTC	CASSVRTGGGFSEQYF
-	-	TRBV5-1	TRBJ1-2	TGCGCCAGCAGTTCCGCTTCCTTCGGGGGCTATGGCTACACCTTC	CASSSASFGGYGYTF
-	few	TRBV21-1	TRBJ1-5	TGTGCCAGCATCCCCTTTCCGGGACAGGGGTTATCGCCCCAGCATTTT	CASIPFPGQGLSPQHF
TRBD2	-	TRBV29-1	TRBJ2-1	TGCAGCGTGGGGACTAGCGGGGGGTACAATGAGCAGTTCTTC	CSVGTSGGYNEQFF
TRBD2	few	TRBV2	TRBJ2-7	TGTGCCAGCAGTGGGGCTAGCGGGGACCGCTACGAGCAGTACTTC	CASSGASGDRYEQYF
TRBD1	few	TRBV18	TRBJ1-2	TGTGCCAGCTCCCGGACAGGGTTTGATGGCTACACCTTC	CASSRTGFDGYTF
-	few	TRBV9	TRBJ1-3	TGTGCCAGCAGCGCTACGGGACAAAGTGGAAACACCATATATTTT	CASSATGQSGNTIYF
TRBD2	-	TRBV19	TRBJ2-3	TGTGCCAGTAGTATAGGGCTCAAGCGGGGGGTAACAGATACGCAGTATTTT	CASSIGLKRGVTDTQYF
TRBD2	once	TRBV27	TRBJ2-1	TGTGCCAGCAGCGTCCTAGATAGCGGGGGGAGTACCGGGAATGAGCAGTTCTTC	CASSVLDSGGSTGNEQFF
-	-	TRBV6-5	TRBJ2-7	TGTGCCAGCAGTTTGGCCTTTTTAGGGGTAGCCTACGAGCAGTACTTC	CASSLAFLGVAYEQYF
-	-	TRBV29-1	TRBJ2-3	TGCAGCGTTGCGGGTGGTTCCGGGCACACAGATACGCAGTATTTT	CSVAGGSGHTDTQYF
TRBD2	-	TRBV2	TRBJ2-5	TGTGCCAGCAGCTACGGGACTAGCGGGGGGGAGACCCAGTACTTC	CASSYGTSGGETQYF
-	-	TRBV27	TRBJ2-1	TGTGCCAGCAGTAGGCCTAGCTCCTACAATGAGCAGTTCTTC	CASSRPSSYNEQFF
-	once	TRBV5-1	TRBJ2-3	TGCGCCAGCAGCCCACCCGTGGGGGTACCAGATACGCAGTATTTT	CASSPPVGVPDTQYF
-	-	TRBV4-2	TRBJ1-2	TGTGCCAGCAGCCAAGATTTGGCCGGCTATGGCTACACCTTC	CASSQDLAGYGYTF
TRBD1	-	TRBV7-3	TRBJ2-1	TGTGCCAGCAGCCCGGGGACAGGGGGCAATGAGCAGTTCTTC	CASSPGTGGNEQFF
-	-	TRBV14	TRBJ2-1	TGTGCCAGCAGGGGCCGGGGGACCTATCGGCAGTTCTTC	CASRGRGTYRQFF
-	-	TRBV6-1	TRBJ2-7	TGTGCCAGCAGAACAGGGTACTTCTCCGAGCAGTACTTC	CASRTGYFSEQYF
-	-	TRBV6-1	TRBJ1-5	TGTGCCAGCGAGGGGAATCAGCCCCAGCATTTT	CASEGNQPQHF
-	-	TRBV5-5	TRBJ1-2	TGTGCCAGCAGCCAAGAGAACTATGGCTACACCTTC	CASSQENYGYTF
-	-	TRBV7-9	TRBJ1-3	TGTGCCAGCAGCGCGTCCGGTTCGTCGGGAAACACCATATATTTT	CASSASGSSGNTIYF
-	-	TRBV27	TRBJ2-1	TGTGCCAGCAGTTTGTCGACGAATGAGCAGTTCTTC	CASSLSTNEQFF
-	-	TRBV5-1	TRBJ1-1	TGCGCCAGCAGCTTGGGGATTAACACTGAAGCTTTCTTT	CASSLGINTEAFF
-	-	TRBV7-9	TRBJ1-3	TGTGCCAGCAGCTTAGGGCAAGGAAACACCATATATTTT	CASSLGQGNTIYF
-	-	TRBV18	TRBJ2-7	TGTGCCAGCTCACCTCCTCAGAACTACGAGCAGTACTTC	CASSPPQNYEQYF
-	-	TRBV12-5	TRBJ1-1	TGTGCTAGTGGTTCCCACACCTGGGCGCTGAACACTGAAGCTTTCTTT	CASGSHTWALNTEAFF
-	few	TRBV2	TRBJ1-5	TGTGCCAGCAGGGGGCAGATCAATCAGCCCCAGCATTTT	CASRGQINQPQHF
-	-	TRBV30	TRBJ1-2	TGTGCCTGGAGTTCCCTTGACCCTGGGGGGCCTATATATGGCTACACCTTC	CAWSSLDPGGPIYGYTF
TRBD2	-	TRBV4-1	TRBJ2-3	TGCGCCAGCAGCCAAGATCCCCCTAAAAGCGGGGCTTCATGGGATACGCAGTATTTT	CASSQDPPKSGASWDTQYF
TRBD2	-	TRBV29-1	TRBJ2-5	TGCAGCGGTTGGGCCTTAGCGGGGAAAGAGACCCAGTACTTC	CSGWALAGKETQYF